The T cell receptor (beta chain) under discussion was sequenced for a study of blood T cell repertoires in COVID-19. The CDR3 covers 13 residues. Trimming pared 2 bases from V and 7 bases from J, leaving 12 bases between. Germline V gene data show CDR1 as KGHSH and CDR2 as LQKENI. Self-reported history from a screening survey and questionnaire set each donor's cohort. Among Cohort 3 donors, those recovered had two negative PCRs, clearance, or symptom resolution. Study processing details: The authors estimated nucleated cell counts from reference gene primer amplification. This table comes from immunoSEQ multiplex PCR, and its TCRdb copy is limited to in-frame clones, with some not included. That table supplies the V and J calls and clone size; D and trimming were determined from the DNA. Among more than 250,000 clones listed, over 75% were seen once.

Sequenced material: PBMCs or T cells enriched from blood (not recorded which). The chain has TRBV18 and TRBJ2-7; a weak D match, TRBD1 (5 bases). This TCR was recovered from a woman in her 30s who had recovered from COVID-19. The CDR3 region is CASSPGSQGEQYF. The CDR3 nucleotides are TGTGCCAGCTCACCAGGAAGTCAGGGAGAGCAGTACTTC.